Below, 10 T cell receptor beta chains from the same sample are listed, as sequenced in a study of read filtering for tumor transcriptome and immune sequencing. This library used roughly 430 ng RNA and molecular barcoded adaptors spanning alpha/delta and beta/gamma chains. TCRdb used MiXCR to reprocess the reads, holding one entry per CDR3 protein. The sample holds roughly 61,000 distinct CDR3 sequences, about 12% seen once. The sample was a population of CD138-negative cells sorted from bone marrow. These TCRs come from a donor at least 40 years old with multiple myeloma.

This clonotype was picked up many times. The chain's CDR3 is CATAGTLRNNEQFF. The CDR3 DNA reads TGTGCCACCGCGGGGACTCTAAGGAACAATGAGCAGTTCTTC. The chain uses TRBV7-2 and TRBJ2-1; tentatively, D is TRBD2 (6 bases). The CDR3 is made up of 14 amino acids. V lost 10 bases, J lost 5 bases, and 18 bases lay in between. Germline assignment: CDR1 SGHTA and CDR2 FQGNSA. The full variable domain, its missing parts supplied by reference TRBV7-2 and TRBJ2-1, is GAGVSQSPSNKVTEKGKDVELRCDPISGHTALYWYRQSLGQGLEFLIYFQGNSAPDKSGLPSDRFSAERTGGSVSTLTIQRTQQEDSAVYLCATAGTLRNNEQFFGPGTRLTVL.

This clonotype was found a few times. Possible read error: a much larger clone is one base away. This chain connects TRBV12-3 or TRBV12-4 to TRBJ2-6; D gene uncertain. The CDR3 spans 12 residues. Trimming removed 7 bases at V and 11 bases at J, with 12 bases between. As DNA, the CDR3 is TGTGCCAGCACCAAACACGGACACGTCCTGACTTTC. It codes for CASTKHGHVLTF.

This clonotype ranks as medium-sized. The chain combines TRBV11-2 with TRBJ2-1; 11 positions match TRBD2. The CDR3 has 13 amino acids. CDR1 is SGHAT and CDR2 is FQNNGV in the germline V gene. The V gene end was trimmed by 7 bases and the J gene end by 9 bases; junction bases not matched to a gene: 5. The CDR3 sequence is CASTRTSGFEQFF. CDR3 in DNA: TGTGCCAGCACTAGGACTAGCGGGTTTGAGCAGTTCTTC. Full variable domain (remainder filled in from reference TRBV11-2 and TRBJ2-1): EAGVAQSPRYKIIEKRQSVAFWCNPISGHATLYWYQQILGQGPKLLIQFQNNGVVDDSQLPKDRFSAERLKGVDSTLKIQPAKLEDSAVYLCASTRTSGFEQFFGPGTRLTVL.

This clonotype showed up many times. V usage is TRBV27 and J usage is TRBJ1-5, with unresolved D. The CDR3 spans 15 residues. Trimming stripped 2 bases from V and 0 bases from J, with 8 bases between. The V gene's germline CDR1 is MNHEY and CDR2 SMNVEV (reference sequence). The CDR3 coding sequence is TGTGCCAGCAGTTTAGAACGGATTAGCAATCAGCCCCAGCATTTT. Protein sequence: CASSLERISNQPQHF.

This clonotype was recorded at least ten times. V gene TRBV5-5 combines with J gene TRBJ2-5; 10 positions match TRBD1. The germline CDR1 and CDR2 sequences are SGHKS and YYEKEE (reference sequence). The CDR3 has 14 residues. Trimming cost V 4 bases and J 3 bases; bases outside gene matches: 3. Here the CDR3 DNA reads TGTGCCAGCAGCCGGACAGGGGGGGAAGAGACCCAGTACTTC. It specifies CASSRTGGEETQYF.

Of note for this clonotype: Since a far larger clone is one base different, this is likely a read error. CDR3 amino acids: CASSLFAGGFGYNGQFF. The CDR3 bases are TGTGCCAGCAGCTTATTTGCCGGGGGCTTCGGCTACAATGGGCAGTTCTTC. This chain joins TRBV7-2 and TRBJ2-1; the D call may be TRBD1 or TRBD2 (6 bases each). Germline CDR1 and CDR2: SGHTA and FQGNSA. The length of the CDR3 is 17 residues.

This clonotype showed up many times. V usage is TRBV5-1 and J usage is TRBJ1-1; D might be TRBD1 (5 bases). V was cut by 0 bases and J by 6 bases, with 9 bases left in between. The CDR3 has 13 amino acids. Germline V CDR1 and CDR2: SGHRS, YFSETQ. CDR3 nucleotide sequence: TGCGCCAGCAGCTTGGTAGGGGACGCTGAAGCTTTCTTT. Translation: CASSLVGDAEAFF.

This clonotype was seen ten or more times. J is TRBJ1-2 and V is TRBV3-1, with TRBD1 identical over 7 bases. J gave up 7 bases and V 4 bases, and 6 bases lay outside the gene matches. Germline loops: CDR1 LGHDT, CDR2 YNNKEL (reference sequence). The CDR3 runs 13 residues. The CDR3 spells CASSPGQFFGYTF. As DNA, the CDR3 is TGTGCCAGCAGCCCGGGACAGTTTTTTGGCTACACCTTC.

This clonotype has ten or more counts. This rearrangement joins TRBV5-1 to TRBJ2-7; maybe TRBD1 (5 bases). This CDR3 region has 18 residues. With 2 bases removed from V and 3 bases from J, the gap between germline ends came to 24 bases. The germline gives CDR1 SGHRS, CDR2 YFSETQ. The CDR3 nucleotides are TGCGCCAGCAGCTTTGGGGCCACCGGATCAGGACCATACTACGAGCAGTACTTC. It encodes CASSFGATGSGPYYEQYF.

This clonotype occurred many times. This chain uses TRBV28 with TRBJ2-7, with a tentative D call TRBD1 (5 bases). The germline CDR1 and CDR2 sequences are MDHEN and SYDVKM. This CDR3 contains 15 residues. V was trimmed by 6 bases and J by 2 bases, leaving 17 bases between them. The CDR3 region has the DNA TGTGCCAGCAGCTATAGTCTCAGGGCAGCCTACGAGCAGTACTTC. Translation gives CASSYSLRAAYEQYF. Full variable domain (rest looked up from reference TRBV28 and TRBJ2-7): DVKVTQSSRYLVKRTGEKVFLECVQDMDHENMFWYRQDPGLGLRLIYFSYDVKMKEKGDIPEGYSVSREKKERFSLILESASTNQTSMYLCASSYSLRAAYEQYFGPGTRLTVT.